The 15 T cell receptor beta chains given below trace back to one sample, sequenced in a study of response to subunit inactivated influenza vaccine (dated by TCRdb to the late 2010s). Libraries were built with RT-PCR. Instrument used: Illumina HiSeq 2500. The public reads were reprocessed in TCRdb via fastp at Q25 and MiXCR, keeping in-frame beta chains. Every CDR3 protein is listed once, alongside the most common genes and DNA of its rows. This sample lists more than 450,000 distinct CDR3 sequences; approximately 7.7% were detected once. The ten largest clones take up 10% to 15% of the sample. The source was PBMCs from blood, collected 23 to 25 months after vaccination. These receptors came from a man aged 45 to 75 who received an inactivated influenza vaccine. Donor details come from another sample of the same person, matched by shared clones.

This clonotype was counted only a few times. V gene TRBV5-1 combines with J gene TRBJ2-7, with a possible D match to TRBD2 (5 bases). The germline CDR1 and CDR2 sequences are SGHRS and YFSETQ. Trimming pared 6 bases from V and 3 bases from J, leaving 16 bases between. The CDR3 covers 14 residues. In nucleotides, the CDR3 is TGCGCCAGCACCCCCCGCGGCCGGGGCTACGAGCAGTACTTC. This encodes CASTPRGRGYEQYF.

The chain joins TRBV4-2 to TRBJ2-5; TRBD2 aligns across 7 bases. Per the germline V gene, CDR1 is LGHNA and CDR2 is YNFKEQ. The trim removed 4 bases at V and 4 bases at J, leaving 9 bases unmatched. The CDR3 extends over 15 amino acids. The CDR3 nucleotides are TGTGCCAGCAGCCTTATGGGACTATCGGGAGAGACCCAGTACTTC. As protein: CASSLMGLSGETQYF.

A few counts support this clonotype. This CDR3 reads CASKRGESSYEQYF. The CDR3 bases are TGTGCCAGCAAAAGGGGGGAGAGCTCCTACGAGCAGTACTTC. The V call is TRBV12-3 or TRBV12-4, the J call TRBJ2-7, with D perhaps being TRBD1 or TRBD2 (6 bases each). V lost 7 bases and J 0 bases, leaving 13 bases between the germline ends. This CDR3 is built from 14 residues.

In this sample, this clonotype turned up a few times. V usage is TRBV7-2 and J usage is TRBJ2-3, with D unresolved. There are 12 residues in the CDR3. Germline CDR1 is SGHTA and CDR2 is FQGNSA. V was shortened by 5 bases and J by 7 bases, with 10 bases between the two germline ends. The CDR3 region has the DNA TGTGCCAGCAGCCGACCCGGCTATACGCAGTATTTT. Its translation: CASSRPGYTQYF.

The chain has TRBV6-5 and TRBJ1-4, with 7 bases matching TRBD1. This CDR3 contains 15 residues. Unmatched junction bases numbered 7, after V lost 4 bases and J lost 5 bases. The germline gives CDR1 MNHEY, CDR2 SVGAGI. CDR3: CASSLQGSRNEKLFF. As DNA, the CDR3 is TGTGCCAGCAGTTTACAGGGGTCTCGAAATGAAAAACTGTTTTTT.

This clonotype was counted only a few times. The rearrangement uses TRBV5-1 and TRBJ2-2; D gene unclear. V was trimmed by 0 bases and J by 4 bases, leaving 7 bases between them. Germline loops: CDR1 SGHRS, CDR2 YFSETQ. This CDR3 comprises 14 residues. The CDR3 DNA reads TGCGCCAGCAGCTTGGTACAGTTCACCGGGGAGCTGTTTTTT. This encodes CASSLVQFTGELFF.

This clonotype was recorded many times. The V gene is TRBV7-2, the J gene TRBJ2-7; no firm D call. CDR1 and CDR2 from the germline V gene are SGHTA and FQGNSA. The CDR3 covers 12 residues. The V end lost 5 bases, the J end lost 4 bases, and 9 bases lay between the germline ends. CDR3 protein: CASSKVWYEQYF. In DNA form, the CDR3 reads TGTGCCAGCAGCAAAGTCTGGTACGAGCAGTACTTC.

This clonotype occurred a few times. The V call is TRBV6-1, the J call TRBJ1-1; D gene uncertain. Germline lookup yields CDR1 MNHNS and CDR2 SASEGT. This CDR3 region has 14 residues. The CDR3 DNA reads as TGTTCCGCCCGTCCGGTCGTTAGGGACACTGAAGCTTTCTTT. This translates into CSARPVVRDTEAFF.

In this sample, this clonotype turned up a few times. The V and J genes are TRBV10-3 and TRBJ2-7, with 8 positions matching TRBD1. Per germline, CDR1 ENHRY and CDR2 SYGVKD. Trimming removed 1 base from V and 1 base from J; junction bases left unmatched: 9. CDR3 size: 17 residues. CDR3 sequence reads: CAISEFGQGRNSYEQYF. The CDR3 DNA sequence: TGTGCCATCAGTGAGTTCGGACAGGGTAGAAATTCCTACGAGCAGTACTTC.

This clonotype was recorded many times. This chain uses TRBV5-1 with TRBJ2-7; D may be TRBD1 or TRBD2 (6 bases each). The CDR3 sequence is 13 residues long. CDR1 is SGHRS, CDR2 YFSETQ, per germline. Deletions cut 4 bases from V and 4 bases from J, with 12 bases between. The CDR3 coding sequence is TGCGCCAGCAGCCCGGAGGGGGGTTACGAGCAGTACTTC. This sequence encodes CASSPEGGYEQYF.

In its sample, this clonotype was seen a few times. This sequence joins TRBV20-1 and TRBJ2-7; tentative D call: TRBD2 (6 bases). The V end was cut by 1 base, the J end by 5 bases, with 15 bases between. The CDR3 loop spans 14 amino acids. CDR1 is DFQATT and CDR2 is SNEGSKA in the germline V gene (reference sequence). The CDR3 protein is CSARGPPRGDEQYF. The CDR3, as DNA: TGCAGTGCTAGAGGCCCCCCTCGCGGGGACGAGCAGTACTTC.

V is TRBV7-2 and J is TRBJ1-1; D unresolved. This CDR3 is built from 13 residues. CDR1 and CDR2 from the germline V gene are SGHTA and FQGNSA. Between the trimmed V and J ends, which lost 0 bases and 8 bases, there was a span of 10 bases. CDR3 region: CASSLASGSEAFF. As DNA, the CDR3 is TGTGCCAGCAGCTTAGCGAGTGGTTCGGAAGCTTTCTTT. Based on the CDR3 plus reference TRBV7-2 and TRBJ1-1, the full variable domain is GAGVSQSPSNKVTEKGKDVELRCDPISGHTALYWYRQSLGQGLEFLIYFQGNSAPDKSGLPSDRFSAERTGGSVSTLTIQRTQQEDSAVYLCASSLASGSEAFFGQGTRLTVV.

This clonotype was counted only a few times. This chain joins TRBV11-2 and TRBJ2-1, with 8 bases aligning to TRBD2. Per germline, CDR1 SGHAT and CDR2 FQNNGV. Trimming cost V 3 bases and J 6 bases; bases outside gene matches: 4. The CDR3 spans 14 residues. The CDR3 protein is CASSFLTSANEQFF. CDR3 nucleotide sequence: TGTGCCAGCAGCTTCCTGACTAGCGCCAATGAGCAGTTCTTC.

The sample holds a few counts of this clonotype. This chain joins TRBV2 and TRBJ1-4, with D possibly matching TRBD1 (5 bases). Germline V lookup: CDR1 SNHLY, CDR2 FYNNEI. Trimming stripped 6 bases from V and 3 bases from J, with 14 bases between. This CDR3 comprises 15 residues. The CDR3 DNA reads as TGTGCCAGCAGGGAGGGGTATTCGTCTAATGAAAAACTGTTTTTT. It encodes CASREGYSSNEKLFF.

The CDR3 bases are TGTGCCAGCTCACCTTCGGGGGGGCCGAACGATGAGCAGTTCTTC. Translated, it gives CASSPSGGPNDEQFF. V gene TRBV18 combines with J gene TRBJ2-1; 8 nucleotides line up with TRBD2. The J segment lost 8 bases and the V segment lost 3 bases, leaving 9 bases of the junction unmatched. The germline V gene encodes CDR1 KGHSH and CDR2 LQKENI. CDR3 size: 15 residues.